The present entry profiles one TCR beta chain with its context. While unrecorded immune exposures were likely, the donors were nominally healthy when sampled. The CDR3 is 15 residues long. CDR1 and CDR2 from the germline V gene are SGHRS and YFSETQ. Deletions cut 0 bases from V and 2 bases from J, with 9 bases between. With 60 Vbeta and 13 Jbeta primers, the PCR was carried out. Data came from immunoSEQ multiplex PCR; TCRdb stores just in-frame clones and leaves some out. In all, the sample yields around 130,000 clones. This record belongs to a study of cytomegalovirus exposure and HLA in healthy donors.

The TCR comes from a woman aged 60-70 years in good health and CMV-seronegative. The sample consisted of PBMCs. This chain uses TRBV5-1 with TRBJ1-5; a possible D gene is TRBD1 (5 bases). CDR3: CASSLDLGGNQPQHF. The CDR3 nucleotides are TGCGCCAGCAGCTTGGACCTAGGGGGCAATCAGCCCCAGCATTTT.